These 27 T cell receptor beta chains were all obtained from the same sample, sequenced in a study of response to subunit inactivated influenza vaccine. TCRdb analysed the RT-PCR reads with MiXCR anew, one entry per CDR3 protein. Altogether fewer than 400,000 distinct CDR3 sequences are present, roughly 22% being singletons, with the ten largest covering roughly 10%. The sequencing here drew on PBMCs from blood, taken about 20 months after vaccination. All receptors derive from a man in his fifties or sixties who received an inactivated influenza vaccine.

This rearrangement joins TRBV11-2 to TRBJ1-6; TRBD1 aligns across 8 bases. After removal of 4 bases from V and 7 bases from J, the junction contained 12 bases not matched to a gene. The CDR3 extends over 17 amino acids. Germline CDR1 reads SGHAT; CDR2 reads FQNNGV. The CDR3 DNA sequence: TGTGCCAGCAGCTCTCCCCGCGGACAGGGAACAAATTCACCCCTCCACTTT. This codes for CASSSPRGQGTNSPLHF.

The V gene is TRBV20-1, the J gene TRBJ1-1; D is unresolved. Germline CDR1 is DFQATT and CDR2 is SNEGSKA (reference sequence). The V and J ends lost 3 bases and 1 base respectively, with 12 bases between them. This CDR3 has 14 residues. CDR3 nucleotide sequence: TGCAGTGCTAGCCCGGGTTCCAGGAACACTGAAGCTTTCTTT. Translation: CSASPGSRNTEAFF.

This clonotype was seen a handful of times. The chain links TRBV20-1 to TRBJ1-2; tentatively, D is TRBD1 (6 bases). The CDR3 covers 10 residues. V was trimmed by 8 bases and J by 9 bases, leaving 13 bases between them. Germline assignment: CDR1 DFQATT and CDR2 SNEGSKA (reference sequence). CDR3 region: CSTPGVRYTF. In DNA form, the CDR3 reads TGCAGTACCCCAGGGGTGCGCTACACCTTC.

This clonotype turned up a few times. This chain joins TRBV20-1 and TRBJ1-4, with D uncertain. The V and J ends lost 1 base and 4 bases respectively, with 13 bases between them. The germline gives CDR1 DFQATT, CDR2 SNEGSKA (reference sequence). The CDR3 runs 15 residues. The CDR3 sequence: CSARALGRFNEKLFF. The CDR3 bases are TGCAGTGCTAGAGCCTTGGGGAGATTTAATGAAAAACTGTTTTTT.

The CDR3 protein is CASSPGRKVETQYF. The CDR3 DNA follows: TGTGCCAGCAGCCCCGGACGAAAAGTGGAGACCCAGTACTTC. The chain joins TRBV4-2 to TRBJ2-5; unclear D gene. Looked up from germline, CDR1 is LGHNA and CDR2 is YNFKEQ. The CDR3 totals 14 residues. V lost 4 bases and J 5 bases, leaving 14 bases between the germline ends.

The chain joins TRBV2 to TRBJ2-7; 14 positions match TRBD2. This CDR3 is built from 15 residues. The ends lost 4 bases at V and 3 bases at J; junction bases unmatched: 2. Germline loops: CDR1 SNHLY, CDR2 FYNNEI. The CDR3 spells CASSGGTSGSYEQYF. The CDR3 DNA reads as TGTGCCAGCAGTGGGGGGACTAGCGGGAGCTACGAGCAGTACTTC.

The CDR3 DNA is TGTGCCAGCAGCCGGAGGGCTCTCTCTGGAAACACCATATATTTT. As protein: CASSRRALSGNTIYF. V is TRBV27 and J is TRBJ1-3; D is unresolved. The CDR3 spans 15 residues. The germline V gene has CDR1 MNHEY and CDR2 SMNVEV (reference sequence). The V and J ends lost 6 bases and 0 bases respectively, with 12 bases between them.

This clonotype was seen a few times. The chain is built from TRBV11-1 and TRBJ2-3; 7 positions match TRBD2. Trimming took 3 bases from V and 0 from J; bases not matched to a gene: 12. The CDR3 has 18 residues. Germline loops: CDR1 SGHAT, CDR2 FQDESV (reference sequence). In nucleotides, the CDR3 is TGTGCCAGCAGCTTTCGCGACCGGGGGGTTTCTAGCACAGATACGCAGTATTTT. Translated: CASSFRDRGVSSTDTQYF.

This clonotype was seen a few times. The chain has TRBV18 and TRBJ1-2; 8 nucleotides agree with TRBD1. Germline CDR1 reads KGHSH; CDR2 reads LQKENI. With 3 bases clipped from V and 4 bases from J, the junction kept 4 bases outside the gene matches. The CDR3 totals 14 residues. Here the CDR3 DNA reads TGTGCCAGCTCACCCTCCCAGGGGGCCTATGGCTACACCTTC. It is translated as CASSPSQGAYGYTF.

The CDR3 reads CASSPGGPTGELFF. The CDR3 region has the DNA TGTGCCAGCAGTCCTGGGGGTCCGACCGGGGAGCTGTTTTTT. The V gene is TRBV7-9, the J gene TRBJ2-2, with D possibly being TRBD1 or TRBD2 (5 bases each). CDR1 SEHNR and CDR2 FQNEAQ come from the germline V gene (reference sequence). This CDR3 is built from 14 residues. V was cut by 6 bases and J by 5 bases, with 13 bases left in between. The complete variable domain, with remaining parts taken from reference TRBV7-9 and TRBJ2-2, reads DTGVSQNPRHKITKRGQNVTFRCDPISEHNRLYWYRQTLGQGPEFLTYFQNEAQLEKSRLLSDRFSAERPKGSFSTLEIQRTEQGDSAMYLCASSPGGPTGELFFGEGSRLTVL.

The CDR3 nucleotides are TGTGCCAGCAGTCCCCCCCTGGGGGAGCAGTTCTTC. Its translation: CASSPPLGEQFF. V usage is TRBV12-3 or TRBV12-4 and J usage is TRBJ2-1; the D is unclear. V dropped 5 bases and J dropped 10 bases, with 12 bases sitting between them. The CDR3 runs to 12 residues.

This clonotype was seen a few times. This sequence joins TRBV7-6 and TRBJ1-5; D is perhaps TRBD1 (5 bases). With 5 bases removed from V and 2 bases from J, the gap between germline ends came to 19 bases. From germline, CDR1 is SGHVS and CDR2 FNYEAQ. The CDR3 sequence is 17 residues long. CDR3 sequence: CASSLRARDWGNQPQHF. The CDR3 DNA sequence: TGTGCCAGCAGCCTCCGGGCCAGGGATTGGGGCAATCAGCCCCAGCATTTT.

On this clonotype itself: A much larger clone differs by one base, so this may be a read error. Since no conserved phenylalanine or tryptophan closes the CDR3, a read error is the likely cause. The CDR3 nucleotides are TGTGCCAGCAGTTCACAGGGTTTTCGCAATCAGCCCCAGCATTCT. This translates into CASSSQGFRNQPQHS. This chain links TRBV12-3 or TRBV12-4 with TRBJ1-5; D is possibly TRBD1 (6 bases). V was shortened by 4 bases and J by 2 bases, with 12 bases between the two germline ends. This CDR3 spans 15 amino acids.

The gene calls are TRBV11-2 and TRBJ1-4, with D unclear. Germline V gene lookup returns CDR1 SGHAT and CDR2 FQNNGV. The CDR3 extends over 15 amino acids. V gave up 1 base and J gave up 5 bases, with 11 bases separating them. The CDR3 DNA reads TGTGCCAGCAGCTTAGGCCGGGGAGGGAATGAAAAACTGTTTTTT. Protein: CASSLGRGGNEKLFF.

V usage is TRBV7-2 and J usage is TRBJ2-5, with D possibly TRBD1 on 6 matching bases. This CDR3 is built from 15 residues. V gave up 5 bases and J gave up 5 bases, with 18 bases separating them. Germline CDR1 and CDR2: SGHTA and FQGNSA. The CDR3 reads CASSPATGFMETQYF. CDR3 sequence (DNA): TGTGCCAGCAGCCCCGCTACAGGGTTCATGGAGACCCAGTACTTC.

V usage is TRBV12-3 or TRBV12-4 and J usage is TRBJ2-6, with D possibly being TRBD1 or TRBD2 (5 bases each). Trimming pared 4 bases from V and 0 bases from J, leaving 16 bases between. The length of the CDR3 is 18 residues. The CDR3 spells CASSSHMGRSSGANVLTF. In DNA, the CDR3 is TGTGCCAGCAGTTCGCACATGGGACGTTCCTCTGGGGCCAACGTCCTGACTTTC.

This clonotype was seen ten or more times. The J gene is TRBJ2-2, the V gene TRBV6-2 or TRBV6-3; D is unclear. Trimming took off 4 bases at V and 0 bases at J, with 3 bases between the two ends. From germline, CDR1 is MNHEY and CDR2 SVGEGT. CDR3 length: 13 amino acids. The CDR3 loop is CASSFANTGELFF. CDR3 nucleotide sequence: TGTGCCAGCAGTTTCGCGAACACCGGGGAGCTGTTTTTT.

This sequence joins TRBV19 and TRBJ2-1; no reliable D call. The CDR3 runs 12 residues. Germline CDR1 reads LNHDA; CDR2 reads SQIVND (reference sequence). V was shortened by 3 bases and J by 4 bases, with 4 bases between the two germline ends. CDR3 sequence: CASSMRYNEQFF. As DNA, the CDR3 is TGTGCCAGTAGTATGAGATACAATGAGCAGTTCTTC. The variable domain in full, completed from reference TRBV19 and TRBJ2-1, reads DGGITQSPKYLFRKEGQNVTLSCEQNLNHDAMYWYRQDPGQGLRLIYYSQIVNDFQKGDIAEGYSVSREKKESFPLTVTSAQKNPTAFYLCASSMRYNEQFFGPGTRLTVL.

This clonotype was observed at least ten times. The CDR3 reads CASSLDSGGYNEQFF. CDR3 DNA sequence: TGTGCCAGCAGCTTGGATAGCGGGGGCTACAATGAGCAGTTCTTC. The chain uses TRBV5-4 and TRBJ2-1; 9 bases map to TRBD2. The CDR3 sequence is 15 residues long. The V gene end was trimmed by 0 bases and the J gene end by 3 bases; junction bases not matched to a gene: 1. Germline V lookup: CDR1 SGHNT, CDR2 YYREEE (reference sequence).

This chain joins TRBV5-1 and TRBJ2-5; TRBD1 matches 8 bases. The germline V gene has CDR1 SGHRS and CDR2 YFSETQ. After removal of 4 bases from V and 5 bases from J, the junction contained 16 bases not matched to a gene. The CDR3 consists of 17 residues. CDR3 bases: TGCGCCAGCAGCAGCGGAGGAGGCAGGGGGCTTGAGGAGACCCAGTACTTC. Translating gives CASSSGGGRGLEETQYF.

This clonotype has a handful of counts. The V call is TRBV11-3, the J call TRBJ1-5; no definite D call. V was pared by 5 bases and J by 0 bases, with 17 bases between. The germline CDR1 and CDR2 sequences are SGHNT and YENEEA. CDR3 size: 17 residues. The CDR3 DNA follows: TGTGCCAGCAGCCCTCGGGAAGGGAATGGTAGCAATCAGCCCCAGCATTTT. Its translation is CASSPREGNGSNQPQHF.

This clonotype occurred a few times. The rearrangement joins TRBV20-1 to TRBJ2-1, with a weak D call TRBD2 (6 bases). The CDR3 extends over 11 amino acids. Trimming left V 6 bases short and J 8 bases short, with 11 bases between. The germline CDR1 and CDR2 sequences are DFQATT and SNEGSKA (reference sequence). In nucleotides, the CDR3 is TGCAGTGCCCGACTAGTTTATGAGCAGTTCTTC. Its translation is CSARLVYEQFF.

A few counts support this clonotype. This sequence joins TRBV12-3 or TRBV12-4 and TRBJ2-1; D call uncertain. Trimming pared 6 bases from V and 9 bases from J, leaving 15 bases between. There are 13 residues in the CDR3. CDR3 protein: CASRHDVDGEQFF. Here the CDR3 DNA reads TGTGCCAGCAGACACGACGTGGACGGTGAGCAGTTCTTC.

The genes are TRBV7-9 and TRBJ1-1; D not resolved. This CDR3 has 15 residues. Germline-derived CDR1 and CDR2 are SEHNR and FQNEAQ (reference sequence). Trimming stripped 5 bases from V and 0 bases from J, with 13 bases between. The CDR3: CASSPRAGMNTEAFF. Here the CDR3 DNA reads TGTGCCAGCAGCCCAAGGGCAGGTATGAACACTGAAGCTTTCTTT.

This clonotype has only a few counts. This sequence joins TRBV29-1 and TRBJ1-3, with D maybe TRBD1 (6 bases). Trimming shortened V by 4 bases and J by 0 bases, and 10 bases separated the two germline ends. Looked up from germline, CDR1 is SQVTM and CDR2 is ANQGSEA. This CDR3 has 14 residues. CDR3 residues: CSVGDNFSGNTIYF. Written as DNA, the CDR3 is TGCAGCGTTGGGGACAACTTCTCTGGAAACACCATATATTTT.

This clonotype turned up a few times. V is TRBV19 and J is TRBJ2-7, with 9 bases lining up with TRBD2. V dropped 10 bases and J dropped 4; count of bases not matched to a gene: 5. The CDR3 has 12 residues. Germline assignment: CDR1 LNHDA and CDR2 SQIVND (reference sequence). The CDR3 DNA reads as TGTGCCACTCATAGCGGGAGTTACGAGCAGTACTTC. It yields the protein CATHSGSYEQYF.

This clonotype was counted only a few times. The gene calls are TRBV6-1 and TRBJ1-3; D unresolved. Germline V gene sequence: CDR1 MNHNS, CDR2 SASEGT. The CDR3 has 16 residues. The V and J ends lost 2 bases and 0 bases respectively, with 11 bases between them. This chain's CDR3 is CASSELRSISGNTIYF. CDR3 DNA sequence: TGTGCCAGCAGTGAATTGCGGTCAATCTCTGGAAACACCATATATTTT.